This entry concerns a single T cell receptor beta chain. No antigen is known for it. No much larger clone exists at a distance of one base, and base qualities are not known. Whole blood was collected in K2EDTA tubes by collaborating institutions according to the institutions' own protocols. For TCRbeta analysis, collaborator samples were shipped as frozen whole blood, as isolated PBMCs, or as DNA extracted from either sample type. The CDR3 numbers 14 residues from cysteine through phenylalanine. Left in the record is the CDR3 DNA by itself, 42 bases read in frame from the first base. CDR1 and CDR2, looked up from the germline V gene, are SGHTA and FQGNSA. Unmatched junction bases come to 2, with V trimmed by 1 base and J by 3 bases. These data are taken from a study of blood T cell repertoires in COVID-19 (dated by TCRdb to the early 2020s). Background on the whole study: Samples from collaborators originated in the United States, Italy and Spain and spanned both the acute and convalescent phases of COVID-19. The material from the prospective study consisted of cDNA or gDNA derived from T cells, B-cell-depleted T cells, or PBMCs. The dataset comprised deeply sampled blood TCRbeta repertoires from subjects exposed to, actively infected with, or recovered from COVID-19. The repertoires were released in a freely available public database intended as a resource for research on the immune response to SARS-CoV-2. The samples were drawn from the first 160 participants of the ongoing ImmuneRACE study and from roughly 1,300 subjects provided by 6 global collaborators. A de-identified subject ID, COVID-19 status, age in years and sex were almost always included in the sample metadata. HLA class I and class II types, where available, came from metadata supplied by the sample provider rather than from assay-based typing.

TCRbeta CDR3 regions were amplified from genomic DNA using the immunoSEQ Assay, a bias-controlled multiplex PCR. Turning to the authors' computational methods: The number of nucleated cells in each sample was estimated by amplification of reference gene primers within the assay. To quantify the absolute abundance of each unique TCRbeta CDR3 rearrangement, sequence reads were collapsed and filtered. For each sample, productive Simpson clonality was calculated as the square root of Simpson's diversity index over productive rearrangements. TCRdb mirrors the immuneACCESS table, restricted to in-frame sequences. Some clones are absent from its copies; in checked studies, under half trace to an unresolved V gene, and the reason for the others is unknown. From that table come the V and J calls and clone size; the DNA was used to work out D and trimming. This sample lists about 70,000 clones; about 82% were detected once. Clones ranked in the top ten supply 4% to 5.5% of the sample.

The study at large found these results: Clinical and demographic metadata were provided uncurated, with the amount varying by source and participant.

The clonotype originates from an elderly woman with active or convalescent COVID-19. The rearrangement joined TRBV7-2 to TRBJ2-7, and 8 junctional nucleotides match TRBD1. The specimen was peripheral blood. CDR3 reads: CASSLEQGGYEQYF. Read as DNA, the sequence is TGTGCCAGCAGCTTAGAACAGGGGGGCTACGAGCAGTACTTC.